One and the same sample provided the 5 T cell receptor beta chains below, sequenced in a study of blood T cell repertoires in COVID-19 (dated by TCRdb to the early 2020s). Preparation of the library involved the immunoSEQ multiplex PCR assay. TCRdb took over this immuneACCESS table, retaining in-frame rearrangements with V and J assigned. Such tables are incomplete; in checked studies, under half of the missing clones stem from an unresolved V gene, and the remainder is unexplained. The sample has 130,000 to 150,000 clones on record, 65% to 90% of them singletons. The ten top clones hold roughly 10% of the sample. Sequenced sample: peripheral blood. These receptors all stem from a man aged 55 to 69 with active or convalescent COVID-19.

CDR3 nucleotides: TGCGCCAGCAGCCGAGGGACAGGGGGCGACGAGCAGTACGTC. This sequence encodes CASSRGTGGDEQYV. The genes are TRBV5-1 and TRBJ2-7; 12 bases agree with TRBD1. This CDR3 comprises 14 residues. Germline loops: CDR1 SGHRS, CDR2 YFSETQ. Losses at the gene ends were 4 bases for V and 5 bases for J; bases not matched to a gene: 4.

The J gene is TRBJ1-1, the V gene TRBV24-1, with 9 bases aligning to TRBD1. CDR3 length equals 13 residues. J lost 7 bases, V lost 6 bases, and 5 bases had no gene match. The V gene's germline CDR1 is KGHDR and CDR2 SFDVKD. The CDR3 here is CATSNDRGDEAFF. The CDR3, as DNA: TGTGCCACCAGTAACGACAGGGGGGATGAAGCTTTCTTT.

This clone was picked up a small number of times. This chain joins TRBV28 and TRBJ2-5; D perhaps matches TRBD1 (6 bases). V lost 2 bases to trimming and J lost 5 bases, with 21 bases between them. The germline V gene encodes CDR1 MDHEN and CDR2 SYDVKM. CDR3 length: 17 amino acids. In DNA form, the CDR3 reads TGTGCCAGCAGTTTAGGGAACCACAGGGTAAAGGGTGAGACCCAGTACTTC. It encodes CASSLGNHRVKGETQYF.

This clone was picked up a small number of times. The J gene is TRBJ1-2, the V gene TRBV27, with D possibly being TRBD1 (6 bases). CDR3 length equals 15 residues. V gave up 4 bases and J gave up 1 base, with 13 bases separating them. Per germline, CDR1 MNHEY and CDR2 SMNVEV (reference sequence). The DNA for the CDR3 is TGTGCCAGCAGTTCTCCAGGGGAACTTAACTATGGCTACACCTTC. This gives the protein CASSSPGELNYGYTF.

A single count supports this clone. The J gene is TRBJ1-1, the V gene TRBV5-6; D may be TRBD1 (6 bases). CDR1 is SGHDT, CDR2 YYEEEE, per germline. The V and J ends lost 0 bases and 0 bases respectively, with 15 bases between them. There are 17 residues in the CDR3. The CDR3 here is CASSLVGGQTMNTEAFF. The CDR3 nucleotides read TGTGCCAGCAGCTTGGTCGGCGGACAGACTATGAACACTGAAGCTTTCTTT.